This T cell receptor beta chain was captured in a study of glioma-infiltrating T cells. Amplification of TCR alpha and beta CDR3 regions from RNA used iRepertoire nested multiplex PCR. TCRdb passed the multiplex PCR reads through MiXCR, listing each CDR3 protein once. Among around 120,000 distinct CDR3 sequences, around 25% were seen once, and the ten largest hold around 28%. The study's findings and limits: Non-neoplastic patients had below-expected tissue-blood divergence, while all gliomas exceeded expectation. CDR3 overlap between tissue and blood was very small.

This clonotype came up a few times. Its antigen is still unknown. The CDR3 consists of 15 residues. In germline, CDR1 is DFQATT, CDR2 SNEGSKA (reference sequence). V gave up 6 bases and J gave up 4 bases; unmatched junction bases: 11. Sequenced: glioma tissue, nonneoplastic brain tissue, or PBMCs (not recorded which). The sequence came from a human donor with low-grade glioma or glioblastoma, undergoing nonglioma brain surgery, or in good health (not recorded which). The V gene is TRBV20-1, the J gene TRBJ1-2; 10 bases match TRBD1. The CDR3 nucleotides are TGCAGTGCAAAAGCGACAGGGGGCGAAAGCTATGGCTACACCTTC. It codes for CSAKATGGESYGYTF.